This T cell receptor (beta chain) comes out of a study of cytomegalovirus exposure and HLA in healthy donors. The V gene lost 3 bases and the J gene lost 2 bases, with 7 bases spanning the gap. This CDR3 is 12 amino acids long. Germline-derived CDR1 and CDR2 are SQVTM and ANQGSEA. The PCR employed 60 Vbeta primers together with 13 Jbeta primers. Using immunoSEQ multiplex PCR, the repertoire was profiled, and TCRdb retains in-frame clones only, with some absent. The data contain over 85,000 clones, around 76% of them seen just once; the ten biggest clones take up around 0.63%. Points from the study as a whole: A missense variant in DCLRE1C was later tied to TCR beta V- and J-gene trimming. Researchers reported that a few CMV-associated chains were confirmed in vitro as CMV antigen-specific. Segments of the TCR beta V type were, in most cases, productive about 90% or about 30% of the time in an earlier analysis.

About this clone: Its antigen is unidentified.

The receptor's source is a man younger than 45 in good health and CMV-seronegative. Specimen: PBMCs. V and J are TRBV29-1 and TRBJ1-1; D is unclear. The CDR3 protein is CSVDLGNTEAFF. In DNA, the CDR3 is TGCAGCGTTGATCTAGGAAACACTGAAGCTTTCTTT.